These T cell receptor beta chains were read from a single sample in a study of blood T cells in healthy people across ages. TCRdb analysed the 5' RACE reads with MiXCR anew, one entry per CDR3 protein. The sample records under 1,000,000 distinct CDR3 sequences, about half being singletons. Sequenced material: blood. All receptors come from a man older than 75 in good health. The CDR3 runs from the conserved cysteine through the conserved F or W. The order of the fields is J gene, V gene, D gene, CDR3 length, clone size, CDR3 DNA, CDR3 protein. A D gene is named only where the DNA matches it firmly. Size tells how often a clone was seen (once, few, many) or the class of an expanded clone, and some rows leave it out.

>TRBJ2-7|TRBV10-3|TRBD2|14|few
TGTGCCATCAGTGCGCGGGAGGGATCCTACGAGCAGTACTTC
CAISAREGSYEQYF
>TRBJ2-1|TRBV12-3/TRBV12-4|.|13|few
TGTGCCAGCAGTCGGGGGTCGGGGAATGAGCAGTTCTTC
CASSRGSGNEQFF
>TRBJ2-3|TRBV20-1|TRBD2|15|.
TGCAGTGCTGATAGCGGGAGACTTGGGACAGATACGCAGTATTTT
CSADSGRLGTDTQYF
>TRBJ1-2|TRBV7-6|.|14|.
TGTGCCAGCAGCATGGCCGGGTCCCTCTATGGCTACACCTTC
CASSMAGSLYGYTF
>TRBJ2-7|TRBV29-1|TRBD2|13|.
TGCAGCGCTATGCCGGGGGGTTTCACCGAGCAGTACTTC
CSAMPGGFTEQYF
>TRBJ2-3|TRBV25-1|.|13|.
TGTGCCAGCAGGGGCGGCAGGGCCGATCCGTGGTATTTT
CASRGGRADPWYF
>TRBJ2-5|TRBV20-1|.|12|.
TGCAGTGCTAGCCCCAAGCGGGAGACCCAGTACTTC
CSASPKRETQYF
>TRBJ2-5|TRBV20-1|TRBD2|15|few
TGCAGTGCTAGCTCTAGCGGGAGGGTGGGTGAGACCCAGTACTTC
CSASSSGRVGETQYF
>TRBJ2-3|TRBV29-1|.|16|few
TGCAGCGTTGTGGTGACAGGGAGGATCTTATCAGATACGCAGTATTTT
CSVVVTGRILSDTQYF
>TRBJ2-3|TRBV20-1|.|16|few
TGCAGTGCTAGCCCTTTAGGGGTCGGCCTCACAGATACGCAGTATTTT
CSASPLGVGLTDTQYF
>TRBJ2-1|TRBV4-3|TRBD1|15|.
TGCGCCAGCAGCCGAGGGACAGGGATTTACAATGAGCAGTTCTTC
CASSRGTGIYNEQFF
>TRBJ2-7|TRBV5-1|TRBD2|14|.
TGCGCCAGCAGTACTAGCGGGACCTCCTACGAGCAGTACTTC
CASSTSGTSYEQYF
>TRBJ1-1|TRBV20-1|TRBD1|12|.
TGCAGTGCCGGACAGGGTGGGACTGAAGCTTTCTTT
CSAGQGGTEAFF
>TRBJ2-1|TRBV20-1|TRBD2|16|few
TGCAGTGCCCCACTGGGGGTAGCGGGAGGTTACAATGAGCAGTTCTTC
CSAPLGVAGGYNEQFF
>TRBJ2-1|TRBV6-5|.|17|.
TGTGCCAGCAGTTACTCGGACCACCCGAGCTCCTACAATGAGCAGTTCTTC
CASSYSDHPSSYNEQFF
>TRBJ2-1|TRBV10-3|TRBD1|14|.
TGTGCCATCAGATCCGGGACAGGGATGAATGAGCAGTTCTTC
CAIRSGTGMNEQFF
>TRBJ1-1|TRBV11-2|.|16|.
TGTGCCAGCAGCCCCCCGGTTATGCCGACGGACACTGAAGCTTTCTTT
CASSPPVMPTDTEAFF
>TRBJ1-2|TRBV27|.|13|once
TGTGCCAGCAGTCCCCGGGGGGAAGCGGTCTACACCTTC
CASSPRGEAVYTF
>TRBJ2-3|TRBV5-1|.|14|many
TGCGCCAGCAGCTCCCTAGCGCGCACAGATACGCAGTATTTT
CASSSLARTDTQYF
>TRBJ2-1|TRBV4-3|.|15|.
TGCGCCAGCAGCCAAGATGCAAAGGGTTACAATGAGCAGTTCTTC
CASSQDAKGYNEQFF
>TRBJ2-2|TRBV12-3/TRBV12-4|.|13|.
TGTGCCTGCAGTTTGAAAGGGGCCGGGGAGCTGTTTTTT
CACSLKGAGELFF
>TRBJ2-3|TRBV7-9|.|14|.
TGTGCCAGCAGCTCGTATGGGGCCCCAGATACGCAGTATTTT
CASSSYGAPDTQYF
>TRBJ2-4|TRBV7-9|TRBD1|16|few
TGTGCCAGCAGCTACCCACAGGGGGCTGCCAAAAACATTCAGTACTTC
CASSYPQGAAKNIQYF
>TRBJ2-3|TRBV10-2|TRBD1|15|.
TGCGCCAGCAGTGAACCAGGGGGTTGGGCAGATACGCAGTATTTT
CASSEPGGWADTQYF
>TRBJ2-3|TRBV28|.|17|once
TGTGCCAGCAGTGTGGCGGGGGCCAACCGCTTCACAGATACGCAGTATTTT
CASSVAGANRFTDTQYF
>TRBJ2-7|TRBV10-2|TRBD2|13|.
TGCGCCAGCAGGGTAGCGGGGGCTAACGAGCAGTACTTC
CASRVAGANEQYF
>TRBJ1-2|TRBV10-3|.|15|.
TGTGCCATCAGTGAACGAGCCTCGGGTAACTATGGCTACACCTTC
CAISERASGNYGYTF
>TRBJ2-5|TRBV5-1|TRBD1|14|few
TGCGCCAGCAGCTCGGACAGGGTCCAAGAGACCCAGTACTTC
CASSSDRVQETQYF
>TRBJ1-2|TRBV7-9|.|14|.
TGTGCCAGCAGCTTAGCAGGCAGCTACTATGGCTACACCTTC
CASSLAGSYYGYTF
>TRBJ1-2|TRBV29-1|.|12|.
TGCAGCGTCAGGACAGCTAGCTATGGCTACACCTTC
CSVRTASYGYTF
>TRBJ2-4|TRBV7-3|.|16|.
TGTGCCAGCAGCCCCACGCCGACGGAAAGCAAAAACATTCAGTACTTC
CASSPTPTESKNIQYF
>TRBJ2-5|TRBV12-3/TRBV12-4|.|16|many
TGTGCCAGCACCCCGGGGCGGGGGCGCATCAAAGAGACCCAGTACTTC
CASTPGRGRIKETQYF
>TRBJ2-1|TRBV20-1|.|12|.
TGCAGTGCTACCTCGACTGTTTGTGAGCAGTTCTTC
CSATSTVCEQFF
>TRBJ2-7|TRBV28|.|13|many
TGTGCCAGCAGTGCTAGCGAAGGCTACGAGCAGTACTTC
CASSASEGYEQYF
>TRBJ2-3|TRBV29-1|.|16|.
TGCAGCGTTGAAAAAGAAGCTCGGCGATTCACAGATACGCAGTATTTT
CSVEKEARRFTDTQYF
>TRBJ2-4|TRBV15|TRBD1|16|.
TGTGCCACCAGCGAGGGCCGACAGGGGACCAAAAACATTCAGTACTTC
CATSEGRQGTKNIQYF
>TRBJ2-7|TRBV18|.|12|few
TGTGCCAGCTCATTCGACGGCTACGAGCAGTACTTC
CASSFDGYEQYF
>TRBJ2-7|TRBV25-1|TRBD1|14|.
TGTGCCAGCAGCCGGGGTACAGGGGTAGGCGAGCAGTACTTC
CASSRGTGVGEQYF
>TRBJ2-1|TRBV13|.|15|.
TGTGCCAGCAACGAGAGGGGCGCCCATCATAAGGGGAAGTTCTTC
CASNERGAHHKGKFF
>TRBJ2-4|TRBV27|TRBD2|12|few
TGTGCCAGCCACTCTCTAGCGGGGGGGCAGTACTTC
CASHSLAGGQYF
>TRBJ2-7|TRBV7-9|.|13|.
TGTGCCAGCAGCGTATCGTCCTACTACGAGCAGTACTTC
CASSVSSYYEQYF
>TRBJ2-6|TRBV7-3|TRBD1|16|few
TGTGCCAGCAGCCCGGACAGGGGTTACGGGGCCAACGTCCTGACTTTC
CASSPDRGYGANVLTF
>TRBJ2-3|TRBV29-1|.|11|many
TGCAGCGGGACCATAGCAGATACGCAGTATTTT
CSGTIADTQYF
>TRBJ1-5|TRBV29-1|TRBD1|13|.
TGCAGCGCTACAGGGGAAGCTGATCAGCCCCAGCATTTT
CSATGEADQPQHF
>TRBJ2-7|TRBV7-8|TRBD1|17|.
TGTGCCAGCAGCCAATACACCCGACAGGGCCGCTCCTACGAGCAGTACTTC
CASSQYTRQGRSYEQYF
>TRBJ2-7|TRBV7-9|.|14|.
TGTGCCAGCAGCGTAACTCCAGGGCTCGACGAGCAGTACTTC
CASSVTPGLDEQYF